This T cell receptor (beta chain) was profiled in a study of T cell repertoires in cytomegalovirus infection. Notes on the study in general: HLA-C-restricted CMV-specific TCR beta clonotypes were dominant in the ex vivo response. People with CMV and the relevant HLA were identified by cumulative public TCR beta family frequency.

Germline V gives CDR1 LNHDA, CDR2 SQIVND (reference sequence). J was trimmed by 4 bases and V by 6 bases; bases with no gene match: 11. The CDR3 loop spans 17 amino acids. As to this clonotype: Its specificity is unknown. The conserved phenylalanine or tryptophan is not found at the CDR3 terminus, so this likely reflects a read error.

TCRdb ran MiXCR on the reads and lists one entry per CDR3 protein. The table records roughly 80,000 distinct CDR3 sequences, approximately 24% of them present only once. The chain combines TRBV19 with TRBJ2-1; 11 nucleotides line up with TRBD2. This sample comprised CD8+ T cells from cultured PBMCs, obtained from culture after CMV antigen stimulation. This receptor was obtained from a human donor in good health (CMV status not recorded). Some clones in this sample may be carry-over from other donors' samples. CDR3 residues: CASSPPGTSGSYNEQFV. In DNA form, the CDR3 reads TGTGCCAGTAGCCCTCCCGGGACTAGCGGTTCTTACAATGAGCAGTTCGTC.